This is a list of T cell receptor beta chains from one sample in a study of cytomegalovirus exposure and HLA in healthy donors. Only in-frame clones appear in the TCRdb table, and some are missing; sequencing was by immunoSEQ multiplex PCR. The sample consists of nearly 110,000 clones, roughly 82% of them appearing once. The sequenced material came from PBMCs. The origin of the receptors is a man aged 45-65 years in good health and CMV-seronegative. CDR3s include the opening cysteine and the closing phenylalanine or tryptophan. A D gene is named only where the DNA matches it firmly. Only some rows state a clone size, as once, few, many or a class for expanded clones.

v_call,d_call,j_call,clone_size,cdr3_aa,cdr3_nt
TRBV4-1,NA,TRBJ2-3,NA,CANSAGLDNTQYF,TGCGCCAACAGCGCGGGACTTGATAATACGCAGTATTTT
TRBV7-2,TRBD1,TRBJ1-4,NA,CASSLVRGRGTNEKLFF,TGTGCCAGCAGCTTAGTGAGGGGGCGCGGCACTAATGAAAAACTGTTTTTT
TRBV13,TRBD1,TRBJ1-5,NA,CASDYRDRPNQPQHF,TGTGCCAGCGACTATAGGGACAGGCCCAATCAGCCCCAGCATTTT
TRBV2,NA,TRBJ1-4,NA,CASSGQGRGEKLFF,TGTGCCAGCAGTGGGCAGGGTCGAGGTGAAAAACTGTTTTTT
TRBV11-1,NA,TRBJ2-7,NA,CASSLAVGQLPYEQYF,TGTGCCAGCAGCTTAGCGGTGGGACAACTCCCCTACGAGCAGTACTTC
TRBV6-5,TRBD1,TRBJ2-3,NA,CASTPRQGTDTQYF,TGTGCCAGCACCCCCAGACAGGGAACAGATACGCAGTATTTT
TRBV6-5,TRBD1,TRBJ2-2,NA,CASSRTGWDTGELFF,TGTGCCAGCAGTCGGACAGGATGGGACACCGGGGAGCTGTTTTTT
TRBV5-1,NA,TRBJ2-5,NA,CASSLWGQSQETQYF,TGCGCCAGCAGCTTGTGGGGGCAGTCGCAAGAGACCCAGTACTTC
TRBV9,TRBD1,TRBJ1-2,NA,CASSGDRVNNGYTF,TGTGCCAGCAGCGGGGACAGGGTGAACAACGGCTACACCTTC
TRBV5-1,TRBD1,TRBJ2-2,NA,CASSPQGSNTGELFF,TGCGCCAGCAGCCCACAGGGGTCGAACACCGGGGAGCTGTTTTTT
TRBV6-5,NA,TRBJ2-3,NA,CASSYGGSSTDTQYF,TGTGCCAGCAGTTACGGGGGGTCTAGCACAGATACGCAGTATTTT
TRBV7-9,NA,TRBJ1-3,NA,CASSLKGGSGNTIYF,TGTGCCAGCAGCTTAAAAGGGGGCTCTGGAAACACCATATATTTT
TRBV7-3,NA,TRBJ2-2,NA,CASSPAGNTGELFF,TGTGCCAGCAGCCCGGCAGGGAACACCGGGGAGCTGTTTTTT
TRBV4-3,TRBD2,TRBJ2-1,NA,CASSRTSGGAGEQFF,TGCGCCAGCAGCCGGACTAGCGGGGGGGCGGGTGAGCAGTTCTTC
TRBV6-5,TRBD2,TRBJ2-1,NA,CASKGGSSNEQFF,TGTGCCAGCAAGGGCGGGAGCTCCAATGAGCAGTTCTTC
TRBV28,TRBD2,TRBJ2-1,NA,CASTSRRGGATIYNERFF,TGTGCCAGCACGAGCCGGCGGGGGGGCGCTACTATATACAATGAGCGGTTCTTC
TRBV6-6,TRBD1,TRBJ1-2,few,CASSSGTGDGYTF,TGTGCCAGCAGTTCCGGGACAGGGGATGGCTACACCTTC
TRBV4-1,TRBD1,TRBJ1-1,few,CASSQGWTGDVEAFF,TGCGCCAGCAGCCAAGGCTGGACAGGGGATGTTGAAGCTTTCTTT
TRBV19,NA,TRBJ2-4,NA,CASSLRSGLLGNIQYF,TGTGCCAGTAGTTTACGATCTGGCCTTCTTGGAAACATTCAGTACTTC
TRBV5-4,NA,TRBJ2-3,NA,CASKNRVVTDTQYF,TGTGCCAGCAAAAACAGGGTTGTCACAGATACGCAGTATTTT
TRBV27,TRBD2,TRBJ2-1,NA,CASSLLAGGLSYNEQFF,TGTGCCAGCAGTTTACTAGCGGGGGGCCTCTCCTACAATGAGCAGTTCTTC
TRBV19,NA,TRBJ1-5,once,CASRRPYSNQPQHF,TGTGCCAGTAGGCGGCCCTATAGCAATCAGCCCCAGCATTTT